This is a list of T cell receptor beta chains from one sample in a study of blood T cell repertoires in COVID-19. Clones were sequenced by immunoSEQ multiplex PCR, and TCRdb holds only the in-frame ones, with some missing. Of 120,000 to 150,000 clones listed, less than 80% are singletons. Input material: peripheral blood. Receptor source: a man between 60 and 70 years old with acute or convalescent COVID-19. The CDR3 runs from the conserved cysteine through the conserved F or W. A D gene is named only where the DNA matches it firmly. A row's size may be missing; if present it is once, few, many or a size class.

TRBJ1-2	-	TRBV6-6	-	CASSPGTPSSGYTF	TGTGCCAGCAGTCCCGGGACACCCAGCAGTGGCTACACCTTC
TRBJ1-5	-	TRBV28	-	CASSPHGGGNQPQHF	TGTGCCAGCAGTCCTCATGGGGGCGGCAATCAGCCCCAGCATTTT
TRBJ1-3	-	TRBV6-1	TRBD1	CASSGQGGSGGNTIYF	TGTGCCAGCAGTGGACAGGGCGGCTCGGGAGGAAACACCATATATTTT
TRBJ2-4	once	TRBV7-2	-	CASSLGLARGGLAKNIQYF	TGTGCCAGCAGCTTAGGGCTAGCTAGAGGAGGGCTAGCCAAAAACATTCAGTACTTC
TRBJ2-3	-	TRBV18	TRBD2	CASSPTGGTDTQYF	TGTGCCAGCTCACCTACCGGGGGGACAGATACGCAGTATTTT
TRBJ2-3	-	TRBV6-2/TRBV6-3	-	CASSYSGSRSDTQYF	TGTGCCAGCAGTTACTCCGGGAGTCGGTCAGATACGCAGTATTTT
TRBJ1-5	-	TRBV28	-	CASSSTNQPQHF	TGTGCCAGCAGTTCAACTAATCAGCCCCAGCATTTT
TRBJ1-2	-	TRBV10-3	-	CAISQQTDYGYTF	TGTGCCATCAGTCAACAGACAGACTATGGCTACACCTTC
TRBJ1-3	-	TRBV6-5	-	CASSYSRLSSGNTIYF	TGTGCCAGCAGTTACTCGCGGCTGTCCTCTGGAAACACCATATATTTT
TRBJ2-1	-	TRBV19	TRBD2	CASSIVLAGDNEQFF	TGTGCCAGTAGTATTGTACTAGCGGGAGACAATGAGCAGTTCTTC
TRBJ1-1	once	TRBV27	-	CASSFDGALNTEAFF	TGTGCCAGCAGTTTCGACGGAGCCCTGAACACTGAAGCTTTCTTT
TRBJ1-4	-	TRBV25-1	-	CASSEADPRRANEKLFF	TGTGCCAGCAGTGAGGCGGATCCGCGTCGCGCTAATGAAAAACTGTTTTTT
TRBJ1-2	once	TRBV6-5	-	CASTHRGSGYTF	TGTGCCAGCACCCATCGGGGTTCTGGCTACACCTTC
TRBJ2-3	-	TRBV7-2	TRBD2	CASSLRAGGSDTQYF	TGTGCCAGCAGCTTACGAGCGGGAGGTTCAGATACGCAGTATTTT
TRBJ2-2	-	TRBV5-6	TRBD1	CASSKKYDRDSTGELFF	TGTGCCAGCAGCAAGAAGTATGACAGGGACAGCACCGGGGAGCTGTTTTTT
TRBJ2-2	-	TRBV19	TRBD1	CASSTGGRTGELFF	TGTGCCAGTAGTACAGGGGGACGAACCGGGGAGCTGTTTTTT
TRBJ1-2	-	TRBV24-1	-	CATSDFRGANYGYTF	TGTGCCACCAGTGATTTTCGAGGAGCTAACTATGGCTACACCTTC
TRBJ1-5	-	TRBV28	-	CATDLGAGQPQHF	TGTGCCACTGATCTGGGGGCAGGGCAGCCCCAGCATTTT
TRBJ1-5	-	TRBV30	-	CAWSVRGLNDNQPQHF	TGTGCCTGGAGTGTACGAGGTTTAAATGACAATCAGCCCCAGCATTTT
TRBJ2-1	-	TRBV6-2/TRBV6-3	-	CASSPPDTLYGNEQFF	TGTGCCAGCAGCCCCCCCGACACCCTCTACGGCAATGAGCAGTTCTTC
TRBJ1-4	-	TRBV5-1	-	CASSSTAEGYEKLFF	TGCGCCAGCAGCTCCACAGCCGAAGGATATGAAAAACTGTTTTTT
TRBJ1-1	-	TRBV30	-	CAWRGARRGAFF	TGTGCCTGGAGAGGGGCCAGGCGAGGAGCTTTCTTT
TRBJ1-1	-	TRBV5-8	-	CASSLLGRNTEAFF	TGTGCCAGCAGCTTGCTAGGAAGGAACACTGAAGCTTTCTTT
TRBJ2-4	-	TRBV20-1	-	CSARKNIQYF	TGCAGTGCCCGTAAAAACATTCAGTACTTC
TRBJ2-2	-	TRBV28	-	CASITSSDGELFF	TGTGCCAGCATAACTAGTTCGGACGGGGAGCTGTTTTTT
TRBJ1-3	-	TRBV30	-	CAWKVAGLGNTIYF	TGTGCCTGGAAGGTCGCGGGGCTTGGAAACACCATATATTTT
TRBJ1-6	-	TRBV10-3	-	CAIERSPLHF	TGTGCCATCGAGCGTTCACCCCTCCACTTT
TRBJ1-4	once	TRBV27	-	CASSLAGEEKLFF	TGTGCCAGCAGTTTAGCAGGGGAGGAAAAACTGTTTTTT
TRBJ1-5	once	TRBV29-1	TRBD1	CSVGQGNNQPQHF	TGCAGCGTTGGACAGGGGAACAATCAGCCCCAGCATTTT
TRBJ1-2	-	TRBV2	-	CASSEGTDYGYTF	TGTGCCAGCAGTGAAGGGACAGACTATGGCTACACCTTC
TRBJ1-2	few	TRBV27	-	CASSLRGMPSYGYTF	TGTGCCAGCAGTTTACGGGGGATGCCCTCCTATGGCTACACCTTC
TRBJ2-5	-	TRBV30	TRBD2	CAWSVWSSGAIRETQYF	TGTGCCTGGAGTGTTTGGAGTAGCGGGGCTATCCGAGAGACCCAGTACTTC
TRBJ1-3	few	TRBV2	-	CASSDTRSRGNTIYF	TGTGCCAGCAGCGACACTCGGTCGCGTGGAAACACCATATATTTT
TRBJ2-7	-	TRBV4-2	TRBD1	CASSQLTGTGNREQYF	TGTGCCAGCAGCCAATTAACCGGGACAGGGAATAGGGAGCAGTACTTC
TRBJ2-5	-	TRBV9	-	CASSDVASETQYF	TGTGCCAGCAGCGACGTAGCGTCAGAGACCCAGTACTTC
TRBJ1-2	-	TRBV9	TRBD1	CASSAGTESFYGYTF	TGTGCCAGCAGCGCTGGGACAGAGTCGTTCTATGGCTACACCTTC
TRBJ1-6	many	TRBV4-1	TRBD1	CASSQDGQGYSPLHF	TGCGCCAGCAGCCAAGATGGACAGGGCTATTCACCCCTCCACTTT
TRBJ2-2	-	TRBV9	-	CASSPTVIGELFF	TGTGCCAGCAGCCCCACAGTGATCGGGGAGCTGTTTTTT
TRBJ1-6	few	TRBV19	-	CASSYRVNSPLHF	TGTGCCAGTAGTTACAGGGTTAATTCACCCCTCCACTTT